This T cell receptor (beta chain) was sequenced for a study of T cells in women clearing cervical HPV infection (dated by TCRdb to 2016 to 2018). Some background on the complete study: Cases were about 25 women with histologically confirmed HPV16-related CIN3 or worse, including a couple of invasive cancers. In the parent cohort, 9,500 to 13,000 women aged 18 or older were enrolled in Guanacaste, Costa Rica, during about 1993 to 1995 and then followed for less than 8 years. Blood from cases was collected at the visit at which the lesion was first identified, whereas blood from controls was collected once infection was no longer detected. Median age was about 30 years in cases versus approximately 37 in controls, and baseline characteristics did not differ significantly. Controls were 20 to 30 women whose single incident HPV16 infection cleared within 12 months without precancer or cancer developing. Nested within Costa Rica's Guanacaste HPV Natural History Study, an exploratory proof-of-principle case-control study compared TCR repertoires across cervical HPV16 outcomes. Because only a few women had HLA typing data, the possibility that HLA type acted as a confounder could not be ruled out. Cases were matched to controls by age within five years and by the year the sample was collected. Quality controls consisted of five blinded duplicates per group, for a total of about 60 samples made up of 50 participants and about ten replicates. For cases, a median interval of 149 days, with an interquartile range of about 90 to 210 days, was observed between lesion detection and blood sampling.

TCR beta CDR3 regions were amplified by multiplex PCR using the immunoSEQ assay from an average of approximately 1,200 ng genomic DNA per sample. The assay corrected primer bias using a complete synthetic TCR repertoire to establish an amplification baseline. Amplicons were sequenced on the Illumina platform. On the study's bioinformatics: Error correction of the sequences involved clustering with frequency ratios plus a modified nearest-neighbor algorithm, after which the sequences were analyzed in the immunoSEQ Analyzer using IMGT gene definitions. TCR richness and evenness were averaged over 20 rarefaction repeats at each rarefaction depth, excluding samples with fewer sequences than the depth. Wilcoxon rank sum tests with FDR correction were used to compare V, D and J gene relative abundances between the groups. For the blinded duplicates, the intraclass correlation was roughly 96% for TCR richness and averaged approximately 76% across some 66 gene segments. TCRdb retrieved this table from immuneACCESS and kept in-frame rearrangements only. Not all clones are present; in checked studies, unresolved V genes account for under half, and no reason is known for the remainder. V, J and clone size are taken as reported in that table, and D and trimming were inferred from the DNA itself. The sample table records fewer than 30,000 clones. Together, the top ten hold 6.6% of the sample.

In the case of this clone: Its antigen is still unknown. The read halts 3 residues ahead of the CDR3 end, with the missing end drawn from the germline J gene.

The germline V gene (reference sequence) supplies CDR1 SGHNT and CDR2 YYREEE. The CDR3 goes from the cysteine to the phenylalanine over 14 residues. The DNA has 33 bases, all within the CDR3, and is read from base 1. Between the V and J ends, shortened by 0 bases and 4 bases respectively, the junction contains 11 bases. The paper's findings and limits, for the study overall: Because T-cell numbers per sample were unknown, differences in richness could reflect varying T-cell content rather than repertoire biology. Across sequencing depths, CIN3+ cases showed significantly higher TCR repertoire richness than controls, but evenness did not differ between the groups. Cases were distinguished from controls with an estimated AUC of about 0.78 by random forest classifiers combining richness and V gene abundances. Because of the cross-sectional design, the study could not determine whether the associations came before infection or resulted from infection, and neither effector/memory subsets nor HPV-specific T cells were isolated. Cases had lower TRBV6-7 relative abundance than controls (approximately 0.11% versus 0.16%; Bonferroni P = 0.0008).

Every participant had a single incident cervical HPV16 infection, and prevalent HPV16 infections were excluded. Cervical HPV DNA was detected by MY09/MY11 PCR and genotyped by dot-blot hybridization. Around 14 mL of heparinized blood was centrifuged, after which the buffy coat was aliquoted, frozen at -30 degrees C, and then stored at -80 degrees C. Genomic DNA was extracted from buffy coat specimens using QIAGEN kits. Sequencing input: blood buffy coat. This sequence was found in a woman between 18 and 70 years old with a cervical HPV16 infection that either progressed to CIN3+ or cleared (not recorded which). The chain uses TRBV5-4 and TRBJ2-7; a tentative D match to TRBD2 spans 6 bases. CDR3 sequence: CASSLGQGGYEQYF. The sequenced part of the CDR3 DNA is TGTGCCAGCAGCTTGGGGCAGGGAGGATACGAG. Supplemented by the reference TRBV5-4 and TRBJ2-7 proteins around the CDR3, the complete variable domain is ETGVTQSPTHLIKTRGQQVTLRCSSQSGHNTVSWYQQALGQGPQFIFQYYREEENGRGNFPPRFSGLQFPNYSSELNVNALELDDSALYLCASSLGQGGYEQYFGPGTRLTVT.